These T cell receptor beta chains were read from a single sample in a study of T-cell memory formation after mild COVID-19. TCRdb processed the 5' RACE reads anew with MiXCR; each CDR3 protein has one entry. The sample yields 410,000 or so distinct CDR3 sequences, less than 25% seen once. The source material was PBMCs or a T cell subset sorted from them (not recorded which). Receptor source: an adult woman who had mild COVID-19 (a few samples of this study predate the infection). Cell type and time point are not known. The CDR3 runs from the conserved cysteine through the conserved F or W. The order of the fields is clone size, CDR3 length, D gene, V gene, J gene, CDR3 protein, CDR3 DNA. A D gene is named only where the DNA matches it firmly. A clone size is listed for some rows: how often the clone was seen (once, few, many), or a class if it is expanded.

size: many
length: 15
D: TRBD2
V: TRBV5-1
J: TRBJ2-1
CDR3: CASSSAGTRDNEQFF
DNA: TGCGCCAGCAGCTCAGCCGGGACTAGAGACAATGAGCAGTTCTTC

size: .
length: 13
D: .
V: TRBV6-2/TRBV6-3
J: TRBJ2-5
CDR3: CASSNAARGTQYF
DNA: TGTGCCAGCAGTAACGCGGCCCGGGGGACCCAGTACTTC

size: .
length: 13
D: TRBD2
V: TRBV12-3/TRBV12-4
J: TRBJ2-1
CDR3: CASTGSGSSEQFF
DNA: TGTGCCAGCACGGGTAGCGGGAGCAGTGAGCAGTTCTTC

size: few
length: 14
D: .
V: TRBV29-1
J: TRBJ2-6
CDR3: CSVQDRSGANVLTF
DNA: TGCAGCGTACAGGATCGCTCTGGGGCCAACGTCCTGACTTTC

size: many
length: 16
D: .
V: TRBV5-1
J: TRBJ2-1
CDR3: CASSFNGGSDYNEQFF
DNA: TGCGCCAGCAGCTTTAATGGCGGATCGGACTACAATGAGCAGTTCTTC

size: few
length: 15
D: TRBD2
V: TRBV7-9
J: TRBJ2-5
CDR3: CASGRLAGPQETQYF
DNA: TGTGCCAGTGGGAGACTAGCGGGACCGCAAGAGACCCAGTACTTC

size: few
length: 16
D: TRBD1
V: TRBV12-3/TRBV12-4
J: TRBJ2-5
CDR3: CASSPWTGGSEETQYF
DNA: TGTGCCAGCAGTCCCTGGACAGGGGGATCCGAAGAGACCCAGTACTTC

size: .
length: 14
D: TRBD1
V: TRBV6-5
J: TRBJ2-1
CDR3: CASTGQGAGNEQFF
DNA: TGTGCCAGCACCGGACAGGGGGCCGGCAATGAGCAGTTCTTC

size: once
length: 14
D: .
V: TRBV4-1
J: TRBJ2-7
CDR3: CASSQGFPGNEQYF
DNA: TGCGCCAGCAGCCAAGGGTTTCCCGGAAACGAGCAGTACTTC

size: few
length: 17
D: TRBD2
V: TRBV7-9
J: TRBJ2-7
CDR3: CASSPRPTSGISYEQYF
DNA: TGTGCCAGCAGCCCAAGACCGACTAGCGGGATCTCCTACGAGCAGTACTTC

size: .
length: 16
D: TRBD1
V: TRBV6-5
J: TRBJ1-1
CDR3: CASSPGQGAWNTEAFF
DNA: TGTGCCAGCAGCCCAGGACAGGGGGCTTGGAACACTGAAGCTTTCTTT

size: .
length: 17
D: TRBD2
V: TRBV11-2
J: TRBJ2-3
CDR3: CASSLGQTSGSTDTQYF
DNA: TGTGCCAGCAGCTTAGGGCAGACTAGCGGGAGCACAGATACGCAGTATTTT

size: .
length: 19
D: TRBD2
V: TRBV9
J: TRBJ2-1
CDR3: CASSSTGRTSGIGNNEQFF
DNA: TGTGCCAGCAGCTCAACGGGGCGGACTAGCGGGATTGGAAACAATGAGCAGTTCTTC

size: .
length: 16
D: .
V: TRBV4-1
J: TRBJ1-2
CDR3: CASSQETRGPNYGYTF
DNA: TGCGCCAGCAGCCAAGAGACCAGGGGCCCAAACTATGGCTACACCTTC

size: few
length: 15
D: TRBD1
V: TRBV12-3/TRBV12-4
J: TRBJ2-1
CDR3: CASSLDRGLHNEQFF
DNA: TGTGCCAGCAGTTTAGACAGGGGGCTGCACAATGAGCAGTTCTTC

size: .
length: 13
D: TRBD2
V: TRBV9
J: TRBJ2-3
CDR3: CASGGGATDTQYF
DNA: TGTGCCAGCGGCGGGGGGGCTACAGATACGCAGTATTTT

size: .
length: 14
D: .
V: TRBV27
J: TRBJ2-1
CDR3: CASSLGGLGNEQFF
DNA: TGTGCCAGCAGTTTGGGGGGCCTGGGGAATGAGCAGTTCTTC

size: few
length: 14
D: .
V: TRBV4-3
J: TRBJ2-2
CDR3: CASSQDGFTGELFF
DNA: TGCGCCAGCAGCCAAGATGGGTTTACCGGGGAGCTGTTTTTT

size: few
length: 15
D: TRBD1
V: TRBV9
J: TRBJ2-1
CDR3: CASSAEGQVINEQFF
DNA: TGTGCCAGCAGCGCAGAGGGACAGGTTATTAATGAGCAGTTCTTC

size: many
length: 18
D: .
V: TRBV9
J: TRBJ1-2
CDR3: CASSPFALGSGAGHGYTF
DNA: TGTGCCAGCAGCCCCTTTGCTCTAGGATCGGGAGCTGGCCATGGCTACACCTTC

size: few
length: 15
D: .
V: TRBV12-3/TRBV12-4
J: TRBJ1-6
CDR3: CASSLEAGMNSPLHF
DNA: TGTGCCAGCAGTTTAGAGGCAGGGATGAATTCACCCCTCCACTTT

size: few
length: 17
D: TRBD1
V: TRBV27
J: TRBJ2-2
CDR3: CASSLWGQGKVTGELFF
DNA: TGTGCCAGCAGTTTATGGGGACAGGGGAAGGTCACCGGGGAGCTGTTTTTT

size: few
length: 13
D: .
V: TRBV24-1
J: TRBJ1-1
CDR3: CATSDERSPEAFF
DNA: TGTGCCACCAGTGATGAAAGGTCCCCTGAAGCTTTCTTT

size: .
length: 17
D: TRBD2
V: TRBV7-9
J: TRBJ2-1
CDR3: CASSLTGLAGGPDEQFF
DNA: TGTGCCAGCAGCTTAACGGGACTAGCGGGAGGGCCGGATGAGCAGTTCTTC

size: .
length: 16
D: TRBD2
V: TRBV11-1
J: TRBJ2-5
CDR3: CASSPQLSGGEETQYF
DNA: TGTGCCAGCAGCCCGCAACTTAGCGGGGGAGAAGAGACCCAGTACTTC

size: .
length: 15
D: .
V: TRBV21-1
J: TRBJ2-1
CDR3: CASSKDNSGYNEQFF
DNA: TGTGCCAGCAGCAAAGATAATAGCGGGTACAATGAGCAGTTCTTC

size: many
length: 15
D: .
V: TRBV29-1
J: TRBJ1-2
CDR3: CSVDSSGVRDYGYTF
DNA: TGCAGCGTTGATTCGAGCGGGGTTCGGGACTATGGCTACACCTTC

size: .
length: 14
D: .
V: TRBV7-9
J: TRBJ2-3
CDR3: CASSKGTHTDTQYF
DNA: TGTGCCAGCAGCAAGGGAACCCACACAGATACGCAGTATTTT

size: .
length: 14
D: .
V: TRBV3-1
J: TRBJ2-5
CDR3: CASRAGSTEETQYF
DNA: TGTGCCAGCAGGGCAGGGAGCACAGAAGAGACCCAGTACTTC

size: few
length: 14
D: .
V: TRBV7-9
J: TRBJ1-1
CDR3: CASSLSPRVTEAFF
DNA: TGTGCCAGCAGCTTATCCCCCCGGGTCACTGAAGCTTTCTTT

size: few
length: 14
D: .
V: TRBV14
J: TRBJ2-1
CDR3: CASSQDVGGGSQFF
DNA: TGTGCCAGCAGCCAAGACGTAGGAGGTGGGTCGCAGTTCTTC

size: .
length: 18
D: TRBD1
V: TRBV4-1
J: TRBJ2-2
CDR3: CASSQDGRGQANTGELFF
DNA: TGCGCCAGCAGCCAAGACGGACGGGGACAGGCGAACACCGGGGAGCTGTTTTTT

size: .
length: 15
D: TRBD1
V: TRBV12-3/TRBV12-4
J: TRBJ2-5
CDR3: CASRLQGQGRGTQYF
DNA: TGTGCCAGCAGGCTACAGGGACAGGGGAGGGGGACCCAGTACTTC

size: few
length: 15
D: .
V: TRBV5-5
J: TRBJ2-3
CDR3: CASSPPVGAADTQYF
DNA: TGTGCCAGCAGCCCCCCGGTGGGGGCGGCAGATACGCAGTATTTT

size: .
length: 16
D: .
V: TRBV19
J: TRBJ2-2
CDR3: CASSIFLSGSTGELFF
DNA: TGTGCCAGTAGTATCTTCCTTTCGGGTTCCACCGGGGAGCTGTTTTTT

size: .
length: 15
D: TRBD1
V: TRBV7-9
J: TRBJ2-7
CDR3: CASSSARDRPYEQYF
DNA: TGTGCCAGCAGCTCCGCACGGGACAGGCCCTACGAGCAGTACTTC

size: .
length: 16
D: TRBD2
V: TRBV7-2
J: TRBJ2-5
CDR3: CASSQASGGAGETQYF
DNA: TGTGCCAGCAGCCAAGCTAGCGGGGGGGCCGGTGAGACCCAGTACTTC

size: few
length: 15
D: TRBD1
V: TRBV12-3/TRBV12-4
J: TRBJ2-2
CDR3: CASSSGQANTGELFF
DNA: TGTGCCAGCAGCTCTGGACAGGCCAACACCGGGGAGCTGTTTTTT

size: few
length: 14
D: TRBD1
V: TRBV6-5
J: TRBJ2-7
CDR3: CASTSGTGRYEQYF
DNA: TGTGCCAGCACATCCGGGACAGGACGCTACGAGCAGTACTTC

size: few
length: 12
D: .
V: TRBV12-3/TRBV12-4
J: TRBJ1-5
CDR3: CASTTRYQPQHF
DNA: TGTGCCAGCACCACAAGGTATCAGCCCCAGCATTTT

size: few
length: 14
D: .
V: TRBV11-2
J: TRBJ2-2
CDR3: CASSYSDRTGELFF
DNA: TGTGCCAGCAGCTACTCCGATAGGACCGGGGAGCTGTTTTTT

size: .
length: 14
D: .
V: TRBV12-3/TRBV12-4
J: TRBJ1-2
CDR3: CASRLGGWDYGYTF
DNA: TGTGCCAGCAGACTAGGGGGTTGGGACTATGGCTACACCTTC

size: few
length: 16
D: TRBD2
V: TRBV5-6
J: TRBJ2-5
CDR3: CASSLGLANPKETQYF
DNA: TGTGCCAGCAGCTTGGGACTAGCGAACCCGAAGGAGACCCAGTACTTC

size: .
length: 15
D: .
V: TRBV4-2
J: TRBJ2-7
CDR3: CASSQGGARVSEQYF
DNA: TGTGCCAGCAGCCAAGGTGGAGCCCGTGTCAGCGAGCAGTACTTC

size: few
length: 13
D: TRBD1
V: TRBV6-1
J: TRBJ1-1
CDR3: CASSSTGATEAFF
DNA: TGTGCCAGCAGTTCAACAGGGGCCACTGAAGCTTTCTTT

size: .
length: 13
D: .
V: TRBV6-6
J: TRBJ1-2
CDR3: CASSWDLGDGYTF
DNA: TGTGCCAGCAGCTGGGACTTAGGGGATGGCTACACCTTC

size: few
length: 13
D: .
V: TRBV29-1
J: TRBJ2-2
CDR3: CSAHGGNTGELFF
DNA: TGCAGCGCACACGGGGGGAACACCGGGGAGCTGTTTTTT

size: .
length: 16
D: .
V: TRBV29-1
J: TRBJ1-2
CDR3: CSVPAVGDPGDYGYTF
DNA: TGCAGCGTCCCGGCAGTAGGGGACCCCGGGGACTATGGCTACACCTTC

size: .
length: 15
D: TRBD2
V: TRBV9
J: TRBJ2-5
CDR3: CASSVAPGGSETQYF
DNA: TGTGCCAGCAGCGTAGCTCCGGGAGGGTCAGAGACCCAGTACTTC

size: few
length: 13
D: .
V: TRBV5-6
J: TRBJ2-5
CDR3: CASSLNGRETQYF
DNA: TGTGCCAGCAGCTTAAACGGAAGAGAGACCCAGTACTTC

size: .
length: 15
D: TRBD2
V: TRBV3-1
J: TRBJ2-1
CDR3: CASSRLTSGYNEQFF
DNA: TGTGCCAGCAGCCGCCTGACTAGCGGGTACAATGAGCAGTTCTTC

size: .
length: 14
D: .
V: TRBV12-3/TRBV12-4
J: TRBJ1-1
CDR3: CASSPTAALTEAFF
DNA: TGTGCCAGCAGCCCCACAGCGGCGCTTACTGAAGCTTTCTTT

size: .
length: 12
D: .
V: TRBV20-1
J: TRBJ1-1
CDR3: CSASKGNTEAFF
DNA: TGCAGTGCTAGTAAGGGGAACACTGAAGCTTTCTTT

size: .
length: 14
D: .
V: TRBV5-1
J: TRBJ1-1
CDR3: CASSLWVVDTEAFF
DNA: TGCGCCAGCAGCTTGTGGGTTGTGGACACTGAAGCTTTCTTT